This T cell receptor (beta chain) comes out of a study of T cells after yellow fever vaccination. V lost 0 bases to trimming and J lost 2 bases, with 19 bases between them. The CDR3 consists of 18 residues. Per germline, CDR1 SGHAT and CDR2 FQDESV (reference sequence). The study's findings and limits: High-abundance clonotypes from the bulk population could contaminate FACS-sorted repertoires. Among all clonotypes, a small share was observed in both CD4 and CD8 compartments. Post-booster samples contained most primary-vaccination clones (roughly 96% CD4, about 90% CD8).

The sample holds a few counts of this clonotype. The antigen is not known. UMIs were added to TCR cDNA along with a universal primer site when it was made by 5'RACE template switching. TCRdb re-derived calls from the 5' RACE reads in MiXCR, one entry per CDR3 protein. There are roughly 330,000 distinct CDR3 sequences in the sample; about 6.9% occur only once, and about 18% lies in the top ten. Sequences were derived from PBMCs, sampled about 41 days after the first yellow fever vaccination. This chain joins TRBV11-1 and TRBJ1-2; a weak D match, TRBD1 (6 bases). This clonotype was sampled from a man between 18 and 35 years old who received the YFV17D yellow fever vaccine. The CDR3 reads CASSLARHGGPENYGYTF. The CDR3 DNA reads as TGTGCCAGCAGCTTAGCGCGCCATGGGGGGCCCGAAAACTATGGCTACACCTTC. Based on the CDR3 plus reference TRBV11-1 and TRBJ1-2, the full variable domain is EAEVAQSPRYKITEKSQAVAFWCDPISGHATLYWYRQILGQGPELLVQFQDESVVDDSQLPKDRFSAERLKGVDSTLKIQPAELGDSAMYLCASSLARHGGPENYGYTFGSGTRLTVV.